This T cell receptor beta chain was obtained from a study of control samples from healthy donors and cancer patients. V was shortened by 4 bases and J by 1 base, with 16 bases between the two germline ends. This CDR3 has 16 amino acids. Germline V CDR1 and CDR2: MNHNS, SASEGT. The table came from immunoSEQ multiplex PCR; TCRdb's copy has only in-frame clones and leaves some out. The sample includes 50,000 to 70,000 clones, 95% to 96% of them seen just once. The origin of this receptor is a young woman in good health. The chain couples TRBV6-1 to TRBJ2-5; the D gene could be TRBD1 or TRBD2 (5 bases each). Sequencing was carried out using blood. CDR3 protein: CASSGRDGIFQETQYF. The CDR3, as DNA: TGTGCCAGCAGTGGCCGGGACGGCATATTCCAAGAGACCCAGTACTTC.